This TCR beta chain was profiled in a study of T cell repertoires in cytomegalovirus infection. At the level of the study: Public TCR beta signatures marked donors with CMV infection and the matching HLA.

Study findings and constraints: The response measured ex vivo was dominated by TCR beta clonotypes (HLA-C-restricted and CMV-specific). Using cumulative public TCR beta family frequency, the authors identified those who carried CMV together with the relevant HLA.

On this clonotype itself: Its specificity is unknown.

TCRdb re-analysed the reads in MiXCR, keeping a single row per CDR3 protein. Counted here are over 300,000 distinct CDR3 sequences, more than 8% occurring once; the ten biggest clones make up approximately 4.5%. Between the trimmed V and J ends, which lost 6 bases and 8 bases, there was a span of 16 bases. Germline V CDR1 and CDR2: MDHEN, SYDVKM. The CDR3 extends over 13 amino acids. The TCR originated in a human donor in good health (CMV status not recorded). Some clones in this sample may be carry-over from other donors' samples. The chain joins TRBV28 to TRBJ1-1, with D perhaps matching TRBD1 (6 bases). The sample was PBMCs. The CDR3 protein is CASSSGGRLEAFF. CDR3 sequence (DNA): TGTGCCAGCAGCTCCGGGGGGCGGTTGGAAGCTTTCTTT.